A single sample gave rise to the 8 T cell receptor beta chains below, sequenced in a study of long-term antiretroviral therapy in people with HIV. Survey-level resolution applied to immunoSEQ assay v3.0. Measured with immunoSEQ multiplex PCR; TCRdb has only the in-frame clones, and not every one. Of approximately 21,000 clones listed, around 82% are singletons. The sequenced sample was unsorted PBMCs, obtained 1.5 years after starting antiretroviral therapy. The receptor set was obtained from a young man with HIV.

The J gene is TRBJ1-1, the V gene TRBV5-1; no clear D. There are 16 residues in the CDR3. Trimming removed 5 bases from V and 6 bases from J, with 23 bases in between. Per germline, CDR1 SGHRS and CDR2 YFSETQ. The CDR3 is CASSSVVIGVESEAFF. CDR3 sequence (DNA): TGCGCCAGCAGTTCTGTTGTAATCGGGGTCGAGTCTGAAGCTTTCTTT.

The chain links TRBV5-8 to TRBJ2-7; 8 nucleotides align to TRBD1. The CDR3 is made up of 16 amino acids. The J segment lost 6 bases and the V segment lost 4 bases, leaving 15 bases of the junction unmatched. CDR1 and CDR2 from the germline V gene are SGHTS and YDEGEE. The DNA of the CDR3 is TGTGCCAGCAGCCGAAATCTTCAGGGGGCCATGGGCGAGCAGTACTTC. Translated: CASSRNLQGAMGEQYF.

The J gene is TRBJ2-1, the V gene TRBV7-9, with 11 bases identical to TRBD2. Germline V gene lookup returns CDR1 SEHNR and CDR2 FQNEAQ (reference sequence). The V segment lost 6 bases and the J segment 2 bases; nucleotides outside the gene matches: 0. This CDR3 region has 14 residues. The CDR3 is CASRLAGAYNEQFF. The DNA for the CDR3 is TGTGCCAGCAGACTAGCGGGGGCCTACAATGAGCAGTTCTTC.

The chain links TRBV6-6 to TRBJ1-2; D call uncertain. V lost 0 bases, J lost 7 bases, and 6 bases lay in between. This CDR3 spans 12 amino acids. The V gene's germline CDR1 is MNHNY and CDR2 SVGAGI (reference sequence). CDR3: CASSYSKPGYTF. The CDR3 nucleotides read TGTGCCAGCAGTTACTCGAAACCTGGCTACACCTTC.

The CDR3 DNA is TGTGCCAGCAGCCAAGCCCATAACACTGAAGCTTTCTTT. This gives the protein CASSQAHNTEAFF. The chain joins TRBV14 to TRBJ1-1; D ambiguous. Germline values: CDR1 SGHDN, CDR2 FVKESK. V was clipped by 1 base and J by 2 bases, with 5 bases between them. The CDR3 runs to 13 residues.

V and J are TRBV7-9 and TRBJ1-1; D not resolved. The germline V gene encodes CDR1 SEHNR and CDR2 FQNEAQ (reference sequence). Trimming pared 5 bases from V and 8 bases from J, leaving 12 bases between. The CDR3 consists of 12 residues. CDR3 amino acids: CASSLDLREAFF. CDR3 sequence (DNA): TGTGCCAGCAGCCTGGACCTACGGGAAGCTTTCTTT.

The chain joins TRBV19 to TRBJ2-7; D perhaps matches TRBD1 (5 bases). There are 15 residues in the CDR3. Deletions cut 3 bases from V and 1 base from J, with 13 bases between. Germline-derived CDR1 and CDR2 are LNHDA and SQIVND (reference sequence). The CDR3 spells CASSIQGSGSYEQYF. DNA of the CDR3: TGTGCCAGTAGTATTCAGGGTTCAGGATCCTACGAGCAGTACTTC.

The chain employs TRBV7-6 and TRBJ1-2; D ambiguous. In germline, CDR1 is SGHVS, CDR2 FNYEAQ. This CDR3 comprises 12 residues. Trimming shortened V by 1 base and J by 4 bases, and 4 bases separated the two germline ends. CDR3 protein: CASSLDGYGYTF. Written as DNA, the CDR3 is TGTGCCAGCAGCTTAGACGGCTATGGCTACACCTTC. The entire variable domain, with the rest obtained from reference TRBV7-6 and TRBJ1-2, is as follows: GAGVSQSPRYKVTKRGQDVALRCDPISGHVSLYWYRQALGQGPEFLTYFNYEAQQDKSGLPNDRFSAERPEGSISTLTIQRTEQRDSAMYRCASSLDGYGYTFGSGTRLTVV.